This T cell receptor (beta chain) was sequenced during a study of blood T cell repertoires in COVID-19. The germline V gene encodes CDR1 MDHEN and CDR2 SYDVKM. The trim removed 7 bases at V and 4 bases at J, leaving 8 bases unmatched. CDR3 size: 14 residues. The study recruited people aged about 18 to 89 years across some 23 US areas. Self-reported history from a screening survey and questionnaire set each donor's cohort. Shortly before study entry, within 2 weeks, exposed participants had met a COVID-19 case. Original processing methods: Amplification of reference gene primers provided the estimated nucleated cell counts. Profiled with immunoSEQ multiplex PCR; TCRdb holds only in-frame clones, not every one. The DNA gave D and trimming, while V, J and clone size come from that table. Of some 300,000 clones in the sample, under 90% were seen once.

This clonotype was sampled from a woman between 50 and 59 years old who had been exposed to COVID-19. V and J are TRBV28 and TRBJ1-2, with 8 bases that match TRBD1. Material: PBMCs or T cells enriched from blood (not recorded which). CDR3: CASTLGGQAYGYTF. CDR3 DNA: TGTGCCAGCACTTTGGGGGGACAGGCCTATGGCTACACCTTC.